This entry lists 14 T cell receptor beta chains sequenced from one sample in a study of neurological immune-mediated disorders. TCRdb used MiXCR to reprocess the 5' RACE reads, holding one entry per CDR3 protein. The sample has tens of thousands of distinct CDR3 sequences; around 14% are singletons. Sequencing input: PBMCs. The receptors were gathered from a woman between 50 and 59 years old in good health.

This clonotype was seen ten or more times. This chain uses TRBV7-2 with TRBJ2-7; D gene unclear. V lost 5 bases to trimming and J lost 4 bases, with 9 bases between them. The V gene's germline CDR1 is SGHTA and CDR2 FQGNSA. This CDR3 spans 12 amino acids. The CDR3 is CASSPSAYEQYF. In DNA form, the CDR3 reads TGTGCCAGCAGCCCGTCCGCGTACGAGCAGTACTTC. Supplemented by reference TRBV7-2 and TRBJ2-7, the full variable domain reads GAGVSQSPSNKVTEKGKDVELRCDPISGHTALYWYRQSLGQGLEFLIYFQGNSAPDKSGLPSDRFSAERTGGSVSTLTIQRTQQEDSAVYLCASSPSAYEQYFGPGTRLTVT.

The chain is built from TRBV20-1 and TRBJ2-1, with 10 bases fitting TRBD2. The germline CDR1 and CDR2 sequences are DFQATT and SNEGSKA (reference sequence). V shed 7 bases, J shed 6 bases, and the junction held 12 bases outside the gene matches. The CDR3 sequence is 15 residues long. The CDR3 DNA reads TGCAGTGAGGGGGGATCTAGCGGGGGCCGCAATGAGCAGTTCTTC. Translating it yields CSEGGSSGGRNEQFF.

This clonotype was counted at least ten times. This rearrangement joins TRBV5-1 to TRBJ2-5, with D uncertain. The germline CDR1 and CDR2 sequences are SGHRS and YFSETQ. Trimming stripped 4 bases from V and 5 bases from J, with 9 bases between. CDR3 length: 12 amino acids. The CDR3 coding sequence is TGCGCCAGCAGCGCGTGGCGGGAGACCCAGTACTTC. The encoded protein is CASSAWRETQYF.

This chain links TRBV20-1 with TRBJ1-1; weak D call: TRBD1 (5 bases). The CDR3 covers 14 residues. CDR1 is DFQATT and CDR2 is SNEGSKA in the germline V gene (reference sequence). V gave up 0 bases and J gave up 6 bases, with 14 bases separating them. For the CDR3, the DNA is TGCAGTGCTAGAGATCTCAGGGCAGGGTCTGAAGCTTTCTTT. Its translation: CSARDLRAGSEAFF.

At least ten counts were recorded for this clonotype. The chain is built from TRBV20-1 and TRBJ2-3, with 9 nucleotides matching TRBD2. The CDR3 spans 15 residues. In germline, CDR1 is DFQATT, CDR2 SNEGSKA (reference sequence). V shed 5 bases and J 2 bases; nucleotides not matched to a gene: 8. The CDR3 protein is CSALSGGGFTDTQYF. In nucleotides, the CDR3 is TGCAGTGCTCTTAGCGGGGGAGGATTCACAGATACGCAGTATTTT.

This clonotype was counted ten times or more. The chain links TRBV20-1 to TRBJ2-3; 11 bases are shared with TRBD2. The length of the CDR3 is 14 residues. From germline, CDR1 is DFQATT and CDR2 SNEGSKA (reference sequence). The CDR3 protein is CSHRGLAATDTQYF. CDR3 DNA: TGCAGCCATCGGGGACTAGCGGCCACAGATACGCAGTATTTT.

This clonotype was detected a few times. The J gene is TRBJ1-1, the V gene TRBV20-1; unclear D gene. V shed 7 bases and J shed 7 bases, with 13 bases lying between them. Germline V gene data show CDR1 as DFQATT and CDR2 as SNEGSKA (reference sequence). The CDR3 loop spans 11 amino acids. CDR3 nucleotides: TGCAGTGTTCGAGCCGCGTTTGAAGCTTTCTTT. Translated, it gives CSVRAAFEAFF.

On this clonotype: A read error may produce the germline difference seen at one junction end. The chain combines TRBV29-1 with TRBJ2-2, with D perhaps TRBD2 (7 bases). The CDR3 is 16 residues long. Germline V gene lookup returns CDR1 SQVTM and CDR2 ANQGSEA. CDR3 coding DNA: TGCAGCGTTGTTCCTAGCGGTAGGGGGAACACCTGGGAGCTGTTTTTT. The encoded protein is CSVVPSGRGNTWELFF.

This clonotype appeared many times. V is TRBV5-1 and J is TRBJ2-7; tentatively, D is TRBD1 or TRBD2 (5 bases each). This CDR3 comprises 15 residues. V dropped 0 bases and J dropped 3 bases, with 13 bases sitting between them. Germline CDR1 and CDR2: SGHRS and YFSETQ. The CDR3 DNA follows: TGCGCCAGCAGCTTGGACGCCCTGGGGGTCTACGAGCAGTACTTC. Translated: CASSLDALGVYEQYF. The full variable domain, completed using reference TRBV5-1 and TRBJ2-7, is KAGVTQTPRYLIKTRGQQVTLSCSPISGHRSVSWYQQTPGQGLQFLFEYFSETQRNKGNFPGRFSGRQFSNSRSEMNVSTLELGDSALYLCASSLDALGVYEQYFGPGTRLTVT.

This clonotype appeared once. J is TRBJ2-7 and V is TRBV10-3, with a weak D call TRBD2 (6 bases). The V gene's germline CDR1 is ENHRY and CDR2 SYGVKD. The CDR3 covers 16 residues. The ends were cut back, 0 bases at V and 3 bases at J, with 15 bases in the middle. CDR3 in amino acids: CAISESTPLGSYEQYF. CDR3 in DNA: TGTGCCATCAGTGAGTCTACCCCCCTCGGGAGCTACGAGCAGTACTTC.

This clonotype was picked up many times. The chain has TRBV5-1 and TRBJ1-1; 8 bases are shared with TRBD1. The CDR3 runs to 15 residues. With V trimmed by 2 bases and J by 1 base, 4 bases remained unmatched. Germline CDR1 is SGHRS and CDR2 is YFSETQ. The CDR3 is CASSFVTGENTEAFF. DNA for the CDR3: TGCGCCAGCAGCTTCGTGACAGGGGAGAACACTGAAGCTTTCTTT.

To note about this clonotype: A read error may account for a junction end that differs from germline. The CDR3 reads CASSRTAATNETLFF. CDR3 in DNA: TGTGCCAGCAGCCGGACTGCCGCAACAAATGAAACACTGTTTTTT. The chain joins TRBV5-5 to TRBJ1-4; D is uncertain. Per the germline V gene, CDR1 is SGHKS and CDR2 is YYEKEE (reference sequence). There are 15 residues in the CDR3. The full variable domain, its missing parts supplied by reference TRBV5-5 and TRBJ1-4, is DAGVTQSPTHLIKTRGQQVTLRCSPISGHKSVSWYQQVLGQGPQFIFQYYEKEERGRGNFPDRFSARQFPNYSSELNVNALLLGDSALYLCASSRTAATNETLFFGSGTQLSVL.

There are many counts of this clonotype. The chain carries TRBV24-1 and TRBJ2-3; D unclear. Per germline, CDR1 KGHDR and CDR2 SFDVKD. There are 13 residues in the CDR3. The germline V and J ends were trimmed by 4 bases and 4 bases, with 8 bases remaining between them. The CDR3 DNA reads TGTGCCACCAGTGAAATCGTCCCAGATACGCAGTATTTT. It encodes CATSEIVPDTQYF.

Ten or more counts support this clonotype. The V call is TRBV11-3, the J call TRBJ2-3, with D perhaps matching TRBD2 (5 bases). This CDR3 contains 16 residues. V dropped 1 base and J dropped 1 base, with 12 bases sitting between them. The germline gives CDR1 SGHNT, CDR2 YENEEA. DNA for the CDR3: TGTGCCAGCAGCTTAGGTGCGGAGGTGGGCACAGATACGCAGTATTTT. It encodes CASSLGAEVGTDTQYF.